The rows below give T cell receptor beta chains drawn from one sample of a study of blood T cell repertoires in COVID-19. This table comes from immunoSEQ multiplex PCR, and its TCRdb copy is limited to in-frame clones, with some not included. The sample consists of just under 150,000 clones, over 65% of them appearing once. The sequenced sample was peripheral blood. These receptors were obtained from a human donor in a cohort sampled during active COVID-19. CDR3s include the opening cysteine and the closing phenylalanine or tryptophan. D genes are given only for firm matches. Size values are once, few and many counts, or a class for expanded clones, and some rows have none.

J gene: TRBJ1-4
D gene: -
V gene: TRBV29-1
clone size: -
CDR3 protein: CSVLLNEKLFF
CDR3 DNA: TGCAGCGTTCTTCTTAATGAAAAACTGTTTTTT

J gene: TRBJ2-3
D gene: -
V gene: TRBV6-5
clone size: -
CDR3 protein: CASSYSGLVRTDTQYF
CDR3 DNA: TGTGCCAGCAGTTACTCGGGACTGGTACGGACAGATACGCAGTATTTT

J gene: TRBJ2-6
D gene: -
V gene: TRBV5-1
clone size: -
CDR3 protein: CASSPGDSGANVLTF
CDR3 DNA: TGCGCCAGCAGCCCGGGAGACTCTGGGGCCAACGTCCTGACTTTC

J gene: TRBJ2-5
D gene: TRBD2
V gene: TRBV15
clone size: -
CDR3 protein: CATSRGGTTQETQYF
CDR3 DNA: TGTGCCACCAGCAGAGGGGGGACTACCCAAGAGACCCAGTACTTC

J gene: TRBJ2-1
D gene: TRBD2
V gene: TRBV29-1
clone size: -
CDR3 protein: CSTGTSVNEQFF
CDR3 DNA: TGCAGTACTGGGACTAGCGTCAATGAGCAGTTCTTC

J gene: TRBJ1-1
D gene: -
V gene: TRBV6-5
clone size: -
CDR3 protein: CASIEREAGTEAFF
CDR3 DNA: TGTGCCAGCATCGAACGGGAAGCGGGCACTGAAGCTTTCTTT

J gene: TRBJ2-1
D gene: -
V gene: TRBV24-1
clone size: -
CDR3 protein: CATSDFGRRTYNEQFF
CDR3 DNA: TGTGCCACCAGTGATTTCGGCAGGCGAACCTACAATGAGCAGTTCTTC

J gene: TRBJ2-1
D gene: TRBD2
V gene: TRBV10-1
clone size: -
CDR3 protein: CASSARRGGGHEQFF
CDR3 DNA: TGCGCCAGCAGCGCGCGCAGAGGCGGGGGGCATGAGCAGTTCTTC

J gene: TRBJ1-1
D gene: TRBD1
V gene: TRBV29-1
clone size: -
CDR3 protein: CSVTGGESTEAFF
CDR3 DNA: TGCAGCGTCACAGGGGGAGAAAGCACTGAAGCTTTCTTT

J gene: TRBJ1-1
D gene: -
V gene: TRBV9
clone size: once
CDR3 protein: CASSVGKGTEAFF
CDR3 DNA: TGTGCCAGCAGCGTAGGGAAGGGGACTGAAGCTTTCTTT

J gene: TRBJ2-2
D gene: -
V gene: TRBV7-6
clone size: -
CDR3 protein: CASSLAAGWDGELFF
CDR3 DNA: TGTGCCAGCAGCTTAGCGGCGGGGTGGGACGGGGAGCTGTTTTTT

J gene: TRBJ2-7
D gene: -
V gene: TRBV19
clone size: -
CDR3 protein: CASTLDRPYEQYF
CDR3 DNA: TGTGCCAGTACCCTAGACAGACCCTACGAGCAGTACTTC

J gene: TRBJ1-2
D gene: -
V gene: TRBV29-1
clone size: -
CDR3 protein: CSVGGQEFNYGYTF
CDR3 DNA: TGCAGCGTTGGAGGACAAGAGTTTAACTATGGCTACACCTTC

J gene: TRBJ2-7
D gene: TRBD2
V gene: TRBV4-2
clone size: -
CDR3 protein: CASSQGRGGGEQYF
CDR3 DNA: TGTGCCAGCAGCCAGGGCCGGGGGGGAGGTGAGCAGTACTTC

J gene: TRBJ2-3
D gene: TRBD2
V gene: TRBV4-2
clone size: -
CDR3 protein: CASSQDRKGGGADTQYF
CDR3 DNA: TGTGCCAGCAGCCAAGATCGGAAGGGCGGGGGGGCAGATACGCAGTATTTT

J gene: TRBJ1-5
D gene: -
V gene: TRBV5-1
clone size: -
CDR3 protein: CASSLGGGDYSNQPQHF
CDR3 DNA: TGCGCCAGCAGCTTGGGAGGGGGTGATTATAGCAATCAGCCCCAGCATTTT

J gene: TRBJ2-3
D gene: -
V gene: TRBV2
clone size: -
CDR3 protein: CASSELRDTQYF
CDR3 DNA: TGTGCCAGCAGTGAGCTGAGGGATACGCAGTATTTT

J gene: TRBJ2-7
D gene: TRBD1
V gene: TRBV10-3
clone size: -
CDR3 protein: CATEQSLGTGGYEQYF
CDR3 DNA: TGTGCCACCGAACAATCTTTGGGGACAGGGGGCTACGAGCAGTACTTC

J gene: TRBJ1-4
D gene: TRBD1
V gene: TRBV7-9
clone size: -
CDR3 protein: CASSSDRAGTLIEKLFF
CDR3 DNA: TGTGCCAGCAGCTCAGACAGGGCGGGGACACTCATCGAAAAACTGTTTTTT

J gene: TRBJ2-3
D gene: TRBD1
V gene: TRBV11-3
clone size: once
CDR3 protein: CASSPGGMGTDTQYF
CDR3 DNA: TGTGCCAGCAGTCCAGGGGGCATGGGCACAGATACGCAGTATTTT

J gene: TRBJ1-1
D gene: -
V gene: TRBV14
clone size: -
CDR3 protein: CASSPGRGDTEAFF
CDR3 DNA: TGTGCCAGCAGCCCCGGGAGAGGGGACACTGAAGCTTTCTTT

J gene: TRBJ2-7
D gene: -
V gene: TRBV11-2
clone size: -
CDR3 protein: CASSSRDNRVPAYEQYF
CDR3 DNA: TGTGCCAGCAGCTCTAGGGACAACAGGGTACCAGCCTACGAGCAGTACTTC

J gene: TRBJ2-7
D gene: -
V gene: TRBV20-1
clone size: -
CDR3 protein: CSASRAGSTDEQYF
CDR3 DNA: TGCAGTGCTAGTAGGGCAGGGTCCACCGACGAGCAGTACTTC

J gene: TRBJ1-1
D gene: -
V gene: TRBV11-2
clone size: few
CDR3 protein: CASSPPPQVGEAFF
CDR3 DNA: TGTGCCAGCAGCCCCCCGCCTCAAGTCGGTGAAGCTTTCTTT

J gene: TRBJ1-5
D gene: TRBD1
V gene: TRBV20-1
clone size: -
CDR3 protein: CSASATTGGNQPQHF
CDR3 DNA: TGCAGTGCTAGTGCCACGACAGGGGGCAATCAGCCCCAGCATTTT